Each of the 6 T cell receptor beta chains below was sequenced from the same sample in a study of T-cell reconstitution after alpha-beta-depleted transplantation in children. Unique molecular identifiers were incorporated when the TCRbeta library was constructed. Via MiXCR, TCRdb re-called the PCR reads, giving one row per CDR3 protein. The sample holds about 440,000 distinct CDR3 sequences, approximately 42% seen once. Sample: PBMCs, taken before TCRalphabeta/CD19-depleted stem cell transplant. All receptors come from a girl aged 2-9 years with aplastic anemia, due to receive a stem cell transplant.

This clonotype came up a few times. The rearrangement uses TRBV20-1 and TRBJ2-7; the D is unclear. V was shortened by 3 bases and J by 0 bases, with 6 bases between the two germline ends. Germline lookup yields CDR1 DFQATT and CDR2 SNEGSKA (reference sequence). The CDR3 covers 12 residues. The CDR3 nucleotides read TGCAGTGCTAGCTCTTACTCCTACGAGCAGTACTTC. Translation gives CSASSYSYEQYF.

This clonotype was observed many times. The gene calls are TRBV18 and TRBJ2-1, with 7 nucleotides matching TRBD2. Germline-derived CDR1 and CDR2 are KGHSH and LQKENI. The CDR3 extends over 16 amino acids. The V and J ends lost 5 bases and 5 bases, in that order; junction bases with no gene match: 12. CDR3 loop: CASSALAGVSNNEQFF. The CDR3 DNA reads TGTGCCAGCTCAGCTTTAGCGGGCGTGTCGAACAATGAGCAGTTCTTC. Complete variable domain (other parts from reference TRBV18 and TRBJ2-1): NAGVMQNPRHLVRRRGQEARLRCSPMKGHSHVYWYRQLPEEGLKFMVYLQKENIIDESGMPKERFSAEFPKEGPSILRIQQVVRGDSAAYFCASSALAGVSNNEQFFGPGTRLTVL.

This clonotype appeared a few times. This chain joins TRBV20-1 and TRBJ2-5, with D maybe TRBD1 (6 bases). CDR1 and CDR2 (germline): DFQATT, SNEGSKA (reference sequence). This CDR3 has 13 amino acids. V lost 3 bases, J lost 1 base, and 9 bases lay in between. The CDR3 DNA is TGCAGTGCTAGCCGGGACACCCAAGAGACCCAGTACTTC. It is translated as CSASRDTQETQYF.

The sample holds many counts of this clonotype. The rearrangement joins TRBV4-3 to TRBJ2-4; the D is unclear. The CDR3 spans 14 residues. With 6 bases removed from V and 7 bases from J, the gap between germline ends came to 16 bases. Germline loops: CDR1 LGHNA, CDR2 YSLEER. The DNA of the CDR3 is TGCGCCAGCAGTATGGATTGGGGTGCTAACATTCAGTACTTC. This gives the protein CASSMDWGANIQYF.

J is TRBJ1-3 and V is TRBV5-1; D not certain. Trimming removed 2 bases from V and 0 bases from J, with 6 bases in between. Germline CDR1 is SGHRS and CDR2 is YFSETQ. The CDR3 is 14 amino acids. The CDR3 loop is CASSLWSSGNTIYF. In nucleotides, the CDR3 is TGCGCCAGCAGCTTATGGTCCTCTGGAAACACCATATATTTT.

The V gene is TRBV6-5, the J gene TRBJ2-5; D is ambiguous. Trimming removed 2 bases from V and 2 bases from J, with 15 bases in between. CDR3 size: 16 residues. Germline lookup yields CDR1 MNHEY and CDR2 SVGAGI. The CDR3 here is CASSYAGPEGQETQYF. The CDR3 DNA sequence: TGTGCCAGCAGTTACGCAGGTCCGGAAGGGCAAGAGACCCAGTACTTC.